The 29 T cell receptor beta chains reported below all come from one sample, sequenced in a study of pediatric ulcerative colitis (dated by TCRdb to about 2019). The protocol used for the library was the immunoSEQ multiplex PCR assay. TCRdb retrieved this table from immuneACCESS and kept in-frame rearrangements only. Not all clones are present; in checked studies, unresolved V genes account for under half, and no reason is known for the remainder. This sample gives some 50,000 clones in total; around 78% of them show up just once. The ten largest make up under 4% of the sample. During colonoscopy, one to two pinch biopsies were obtained from the rectum for research purposes. What was sequenced was gut tissue. All receptors derive from a girl between 5 and 17 years old with moderate ulcerative colitis.

The chain combines TRBV30 with TRBJ1-3; D is possibly TRBD1 (5 bases). V was pared by 6 bases and J by 1 base, with 10 bases between. Germline CDR1 reads GTSNPN; CDR2 reads SVGIG (reference sequence). The CDR3 has 13 amino acids. As DNA, the CDR3 is TGTGCCTGTAATGGGGGTTCTGGAAACACCATATATTTT. Residues: CACNGGSGNTIYF. The full variable domain, in which reference TRBV30 and TRBJ1-3 provide the parts outside the CDR3, is SQTIHQWPATLVQPVGSPLSLECTVEGTSNPNLYWYRQAAGRGLQLLFYSVGIGQISSEVPQNLSASRPQDRQFILSSKKLLLSDSGFYLCACNGGSGNTIYFGEGSWLTVV.

This clone was observed a few times. V usage is TRBV16 and J usage is TRBJ2-7; D gene uncertain. V lost 2 bases and J 0 bases, leaving 5 bases between the germline ends. The CDR3 runs 13 residues. Germline CDR1 KGHSY, CDR2 FQNENV. In nucleotides, the CDR3 is TGTGCCAGCAGCCAAATACACTCCTACGAGCAGTACTTC. Its protein product is CASSQIHSYEQYF.

CDR3 in amino acids: CASSLRLGSQGSEQYF. The CDR3 DNA reads as TGTGCCAGCAGCTTACGACTAGGATCACAGGGAAGCGAGCAGTACTTC. The chain uses TRBV7-2 and TRBJ2-7; D could derive from TRBD1 or TRBD2 (6 bases each). V shed 2 bases and J shed 6 bases, with 20 bases lying between them. The CDR3 is 16 residues long. CDR1 and CDR2 (germline): SGHTA, FQGNSA.

The chain employs TRBV5-4 and TRBJ2-5; D not resolved. CDR1 SGHNT and CDR2 YYREEE come from the germline V gene (reference sequence). Between the trimmed V and J ends, which lost 7 bases and 1 base, there was a span of 11 bases. The CDR3 length is 13 residues. The CDR3 sequence is CASRPIAQETQYF. The DNA of the CDR3 is TGTGCCAGCCGGCCCATAGCCCAAGAGACCCAGTACTTC.

This chain links TRBV5-1 with TRBJ2-5; 8 bases line up with TRBD1. Germline values: CDR1 SGHRS, CDR2 YFSETQ. This CDR3 has 14 amino acids. The junction had 5 bases not matched to a gene; V was cut back by 2 bases and J by 5 bases. The CDR3 loop is CASSLNTGGETQYF. CDR3 nucleotide sequence: TGCGCCAGCAGCTTAAATACAGGGGGTGAGACCCAGTACTTC.

The gene calls are TRBV18 and TRBJ2-7; D may be TRBD2 (6 bases). The CDR3 loop spans 16 amino acids. V was shortened by 5 bases and J by 5 bases, with 22 bases between the two germline ends. Germline-derived CDR1 and CDR2 are KGHSH and LQKENI. The CDR3 DNA reads as TGTGCCAGCTCAGCTTCTGGGGACTCAGGTGTCCACGAGCAGTACTTC. This codes for CASSASGDSGVHEQYF.

The rearrangement links TRBV27 to TRBJ2-1; 8 bases fit TRBD2. Trimming at V came to 5 bases and at J to 5 bases, leaving 8 bases not matched to a gene. The CDR3 consists of 15 residues. CDR1 MNHEY and CDR2 SMNVEV come from the germline V gene (reference sequence). CDR3 nucleotides: TGTGCCAGCAGTAACAAGCGGGAGCCCCACAATGAGCAGTTCTTC. It is translated as CASSNKREPHNEQFF.

The chain combines TRBV6-5 with TRBJ1-1; D not certain. V was trimmed by 4 bases and J by 0 bases, leaving 9 bases between them. The germline CDR1 and CDR2 sequences are MNHEY and SVGAGI. The CDR3 extends over 14 amino acids. CDR3 residues: CASSLNTVNTEAFF. CDR3 bases: TGTGCCAGCAGTTTAAATACCGTGAACACTGAAGCTTTCTTT.

The chain employs TRBV2 and TRBJ2-1; no definite D call. The CDR3 spans 13 residues. The germline CDR1 and CDR2 sequences are SNHLY and FYNNEI. Deletions cut 6 bases from V and 9 bases from J, with 15 bases between. The CDR3 region has the DNA TGTGCCAGCAGCGAGGAGCCTCGGGCTGAGCAGTTCTTC. Translated, it gives CASSEEPRAEQFF.

The chain employs TRBV30 and TRBJ1-2; D is ambiguous. The CDR3 covers 12 residues. Trimming left V 4 bases short and J 4 bases short, with 10 bases between. From germline, CDR1 is GTSNPN and CDR2 SVGIG (reference sequence). CDR3 in DNA: TGTGCCTGGAACCTCCCAACCTATGGCTACACCTTC. It translates to CAWNLPTYGYTF.

J is TRBJ1-5 and V is TRBV19; possibly TRBD1 for D (5 bases). CDR3 length equals 16 residues. V lost 6 bases, J lost 6 bases, and 21 bases lay in between. Germline values: CDR1 LNHDA, CDR2 SQIVND (reference sequence). CDR3 loop: CASSDTLTGQGQPQHF. Here the CDR3 DNA reads TGTGCCAGTAGCGATACCTTAACGGGGCAGGGTCAGCCCCAGCATTTT.

V gene TRBV14 combines with J gene TRBJ1-5; 10 nucleotides line up with TRBD1. This CDR3 is built from 18 residues. Losses at the gene ends were 4 bases for V and 5 bases for J; bases not matched to a gene: 14. Germline V gene lookup returns CDR1 SGHDN and CDR2 FVKESK. The CDR3 region is CASSLRDRGPAADQPQHF. CDR3 coding DNA: TGTGCCAGCAGCCTCCGGGACAGGGGACCCGCGGCGGATCAGCCCCAGCATTTT.

V and J are TRBV5-1 and TRBJ2-1, with 12 nucleotides matching TRBD2. The germline V gene has CDR1 SGHRS and CDR2 YFSETQ. V lost 0 bases to trimming and J lost 7 bases; unmatched junction nucleotides: 2. There are 15 residues in the CDR3. CDR3 in amino acids: CASSLVTSGSNEQFF. CDR3 bases: TGCGCCAGCAGCTTGGTGACTAGCGGGAGTAATGAGCAGTTCTTC.

The rearrangement links TRBV7-2 to TRBJ1-4; 9 bases match TRBD1. V trimming: 3 bases; J trimming: 4 bases; junction bases outside the gene matches: 3. The CDR3 sequence is 15 residues long. The germline CDR1 and CDR2 sequences are SGHTA and FQGNSA. In DNA, the CDR3 is TGTGCCAGCAGCTTGACAGGGGGGCTTAATGAAAAACTGTTTTTT. Protein product: CASSLTGGLNEKLFF.

The genes are TRBV5-4 and TRBJ2-2; unclear D gene. The CDR3 runs 13 residues. CDR1 and CDR2 (germline): SGHNT, YYREEE (reference sequence). V shed 0 bases and J shed 6 bases, with 6 bases lying between them. CDR3 sequence: CASSLANSGELFF. The CDR3 DNA sequence: TGTGCCAGCAGCTTGGCTAACTCCGGGGAGCTGTTTTTT.

CDR3 nucleotides: TGTGCCTGGGAGGCAGGGGGCAATCAGCCCCAGCATTTT. Amino acids: CAWEAGGNQPQHF. The V gene is TRBV30, the J gene TRBJ1-5, with TRBD1 as a possible D gene (6 bases). V shed 5 bases and J shed 2 bases, with 10 bases lying between them. Per germline, CDR1 GTSNPN and CDR2 SVGIG (reference sequence). This CDR3 is built from 13 residues.

The chain is built from TRBV18 and TRBJ2-7; D tentatively reads TRBD1 or TRBD2 (6 bases each). This CDR3 spans 14 amino acids. V lost 2 bases and J lost 5, with 13 bases in between. Looked up from germline, CDR1 is KGHSH and CDR2 is LQKENI. The DNA of the CDR3 is TGTGCCAGCTCACCAGGCAGGGGACTGGACGAGCAGTACTTC. Protein: CASSPGRGLDEQYF.

The chain is built from TRBV5-1 and TRBJ2-1, with D uncertain. V lost 1 base to trimming and J lost 1 base, with 12 bases between them. The CDR3 is made up of 16 amino acids. CDR1 and CDR2 from the germline V gene are SGHRS and YFSETQ. In DNA form, the CDR3 reads TGCGCCAGCAGCTTGTGGCTGGCAGCTTCCTACAATGAGCAGTTCTTC. This sequence encodes CASSLWLAASYNEQFF.

The chain joins TRBV4-1 to TRBJ1-1; 8 nucleotides align to TRBD1. The CDR3 consists of 18 residues. With V trimmed by 0 bases and J by 1 base, 10 bases remained unmatched. Germline V gene sequence: CDR1 MGHRA, CDR2 YSYEKL. Here the CDR3 reads CASSQDQSRGLGNTEAFF. The CDR3 DNA reads TGCGCCAGCAGCCAAGATCAGTCCAGGGGGCTGGGGAACACTGAAGCTTTCTTT.

This clone was seen a handful of times. V and J are TRBV14 and TRBJ2-7; possible D gene TRBD2, 5 bases. The CDR3 is made up of 14 amino acids. The V and J ends lost 5 bases and 0 bases respectively, with 11 bases between them. Germline V gene data show CDR1 as SGHDN and CDR2 as FVKESK. DNA of the CDR3: TGTGCCAGCAGCTCCGGACTGGGCTCCTACGAGCAGTACTTC. Residues: CASSSGLGSYEQYF.

The rearrangement joins TRBV20-1 to TRBJ2-1; no clear D. Looked up from germline, CDR1 is DFQATT and CDR2 is SNEGSKA (reference sequence). With 3 bases removed from V and 7 bases from J, the gap between germline ends came to 4 bases. The CDR3 covers 10 residues. Here the CDR3 reads CSASWNEQFF. The CDR3 DNA reads as TGCAGTGCTAGTTGGAATGAGCAGTTCTTC.

This clone showed up just a few times. The CDR3 protein is CASSPTGGRQPPLHF. The CDR3 DNA is TGTGCCAGCAGCCCCACAGGTGGCCGCCAACCACCCCTCCACTTT. The chain employs TRBV7-8 and TRBJ1-6; perhaps TRBD1 as D (5 bases). Germline CDR1 is SGHVS and CDR2 is FQNEAQ. The CDR3 length is 15 residues. Trimming stripped 5 bases from V and 11 bases from J, with 19 bases between.

The J gene is TRBJ2-2, the V gene TRBV4-1; the D gene is possibly TRBD2 (7 bases). The CDR3 contains 16 residues. Per germline, CDR1 MGHRA and CDR2 YSYEKL. V gave up 5 bases and J gave up 0 bases, with 13 bases separating them. The CDR3 reads CASSIGGPANTGELFF. CDR3 DNA: TGCGCCAGCAGCATCGGGGGGCCTGCGAACACCGGGGAGCTGTTTTTT.

The chain employs TRBV6-5 and TRBJ1-1, with 10 positions matching TRBD1. Germline V gene lookup returns CDR1 MNHEY and CDR2 SVGAGI. The CDR3 totals 16 residues. Unmatched junction bases numbered 4, after V lost 0 bases and J lost 3 bases. The CDR3 protein is CASSYSWDRGDTEAFF. The CDR3 DNA reads as TGTGCCAGCAGTTACTCCTGGGACAGGGGAGACACTGAAGCTTTCTTT.

This clone was counted a single time. The chain carries TRBV2 and TRBJ1-6; D uncertain. The CDR3 is 12 residues long. Germline V CDR1 and CDR2: SNHLY, FYNNEI. Trimming pared 5 bases from V and 7 bases from J, leaving 6 bases between. The CDR3 spells CASSWSNSPLHF. In DNA form, the CDR3 reads TGTGCCAGCAGTTGGAGCAATTCACCCCTCCACTTT.

The CDR3 here is CASSLAGLLLGTEAFF. The CDR3 DNA follows: TGCGCCAGCAGCTTAGCAGGGTTGCTCTTGGGCACTGAAGCTTTCTTT. V and J are TRBV5-1 and TRBJ1-1, with a possible D match to TRBD1 (5 bases). V lost 2 bases and J 4 bases, leaving 18 bases between the germline ends. CDR3 length equals 16 residues. Germline lookup yields CDR1 SGHRS and CDR2 YFSETQ. Full variable domain (outside the CDR3, taken from reference TRBV5-1 and TRBJ1-1): KAGVTQTPRYLIKTRGQQVTLSCSPISGHRSVSWYQQTPGQGLQFLFEYFSETQRNKGNFPGRFSGRQFSNSRSEMNVSTLELGDSALYLCASSLAGLLLGTEAFFGQGTRLTVV.

The chain employs TRBV14 and TRBJ1-1; D not certain. The CDR3 is 18 amino acids. Germline CDR1 SGHDN, CDR2 FVKESK. The germline V and J ends were trimmed by 4 bases and 0 bases, with 21 bases remaining between them. The CDR3 spells CASSPRRGVGHMNTEAFF. CDR3 sequence (DNA): TGTGCCAGCAGCCCCCGGCGGGGAGTAGGGCACATGAACACTGAAGCTTTCTTT.

This chain connects TRBV10-1 to TRBJ2-7; TRBD2 aligns across 7 bases. Trimming took 6 bases from V and 2 from J; bases not matched to a gene: 7. The CDR3 loop spans 14 amino acids. CDR1 and CDR2 from the germline V gene are WNHNN and SYGVQD (reference sequence). CDR3 amino acids: CASSDKRGPYEQYF. The CDR3 bases are TGCGCCAGCAGCGATAAGCGGGGACCCTACGAGCAGTACTTC.

V and J are TRBV5-5 and TRBJ1-4; possible D gene TRBD1, 6 bases. The germline V and J ends were trimmed by 3 bases and 4 bases, with 13 bases remaining between them. CDR1 is SGHKS and CDR2 is YYEKEE in the germline V gene (reference sequence). The CDR3 loop spans 15 amino acids. CDR3: CASSYEGHLNEKLFF. The CDR3, as DNA: TGTGCCAGCAGCTACGAGGGACACCTTAATGAAAAACTGTTTTTT.